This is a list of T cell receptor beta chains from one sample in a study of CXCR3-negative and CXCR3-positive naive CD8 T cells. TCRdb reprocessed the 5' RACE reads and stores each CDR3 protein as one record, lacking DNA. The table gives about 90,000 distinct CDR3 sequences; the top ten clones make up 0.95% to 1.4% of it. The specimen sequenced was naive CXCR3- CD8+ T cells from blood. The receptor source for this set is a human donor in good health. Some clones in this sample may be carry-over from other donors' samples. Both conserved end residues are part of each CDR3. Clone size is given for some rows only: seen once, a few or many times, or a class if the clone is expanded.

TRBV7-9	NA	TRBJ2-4	CASSQGVLAKNIQYF
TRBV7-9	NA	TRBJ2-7	CAGSPGLAGGGSYEQYF
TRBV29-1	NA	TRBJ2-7	CSVEDLGDSYEQYF
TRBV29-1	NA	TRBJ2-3	CSGQGGRTDTQYF
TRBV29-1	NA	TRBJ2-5	CSVVLGFPETQYF
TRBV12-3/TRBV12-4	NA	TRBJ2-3	CASSSGPSTDRQYF
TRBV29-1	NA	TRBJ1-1	CSGRSLVTEAFF
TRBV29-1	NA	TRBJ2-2	CSAQDSNTGELFF
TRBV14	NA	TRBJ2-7	CASSPIGAHATYF
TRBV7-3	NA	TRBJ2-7	CASSLIAGADEQYF
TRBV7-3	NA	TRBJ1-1	CASSPTLGGTTEAFF
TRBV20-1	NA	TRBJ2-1	CSARGWTSLSYEQFF
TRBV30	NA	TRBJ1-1	CAWSSIVTEAFF
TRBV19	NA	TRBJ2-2	CASEIGQGVTGELFF
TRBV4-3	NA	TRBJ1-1	CASSQAAYTEAFF
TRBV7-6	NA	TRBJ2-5	CASSLWTGIQETQYF
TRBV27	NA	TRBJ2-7	CASSLVGTSGRYEQYF
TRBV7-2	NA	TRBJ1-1	CASSLAVWQSEAFF
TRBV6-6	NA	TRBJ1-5	CASSYGIYSNQPQHF
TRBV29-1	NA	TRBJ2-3	CSVFRSTDTQYF
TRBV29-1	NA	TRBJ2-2	CSVVVHRVSTGELFF
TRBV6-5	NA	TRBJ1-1	CASSYSPVDTEAFF
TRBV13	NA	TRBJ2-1	CASSADPGLEQFF
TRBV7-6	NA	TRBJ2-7	CASEDSYEQYF
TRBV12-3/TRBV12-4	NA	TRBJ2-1	CASSQTIVNEQFF
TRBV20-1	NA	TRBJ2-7	CSARRLAGEIYEQYF
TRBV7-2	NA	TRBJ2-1	CASSPKRGGYNEQFF
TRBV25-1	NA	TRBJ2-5	CASSDWGGHQETQYF
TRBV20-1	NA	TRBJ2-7	CSARGWDRGLYEQYF
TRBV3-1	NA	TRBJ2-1	CASSLDSSLYNEQFF
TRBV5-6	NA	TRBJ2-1	CASSPGDGGNEQFF
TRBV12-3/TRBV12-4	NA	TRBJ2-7	CASSPHPDRSHSYEQYF
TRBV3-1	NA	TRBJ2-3	CASSQDSTDTQYF
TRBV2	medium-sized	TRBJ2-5	CASIQGTPYQETQYF
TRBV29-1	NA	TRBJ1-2	CSVHGQGSVTF
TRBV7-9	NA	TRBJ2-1	CASGQGDDSYNEQFF
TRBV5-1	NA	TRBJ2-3	CASSGPGTGTDTQYF
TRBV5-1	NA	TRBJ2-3	CASRDWTSTDTQYF
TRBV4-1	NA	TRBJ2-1	CASSLVGSSYNEQFF
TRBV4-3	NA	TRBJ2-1	CASSQTSGGDYNEQFF
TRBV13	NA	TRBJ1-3	CASAGGNSGSTIYF
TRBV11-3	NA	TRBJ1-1	CASSPPGAGVTEAFF
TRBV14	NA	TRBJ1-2	CASSQGDLNYGYTF
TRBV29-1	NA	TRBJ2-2	CSVDASGNTGELFF
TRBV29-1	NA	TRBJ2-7	CSVGGTGNEQYF